The 29 T cell receptor beta chains presented below share a single source sample, sequenced in a study of T cells in Graves' hyperthyroidism and ophthalmopathy. Amplified TCR beta CDR3 regions came from RNA transcripts. The HTBI primer set was used in a first-round RT-PCR of the TCR CDR3. TCRdb independently ran MiXCR on the multiplex PCR reads; one entry per CDR3 protein. Seen here are 700,000 to 950,000 distinct CDR3 sequences, 30% to 40% observed once, and the top ten hold roughly 30%. Sequencing used blood. The receptors stem from a woman in her thirties or forties with Graves' hyperthyroidism.

This clonotype was seen ten or more times. J is TRBJ2-7 and V is TRBV12-3 or TRBV12-4; TRBD1 aligns across 8 bases. This CDR3 contains 15 residues. V lost 3 bases, J lost 8 bases, and 12 bases stayed unmatched. The CDR3 reads CASSFFDRGGRKQYF. CDR3 nucleotide sequence: TGTGCCAGCAGTTTCTTCGACAGGGGCGGGCGGAAGCAGTACTTC.

Only a few counts were recorded for this clonotype. The rearrangement links TRBV4-1 to TRBJ1-5; unclear D gene. The V gene lost 0 bases and the J gene lost 3 bases, with 6 bases spanning the gap. The CDR3 covers 14 residues. CDR1 and CDR2 from the germline V gene are MGHRA and YSYEKL. The CDR3 sequence: CASSQETYNQPQHF. In nucleotides, the CDR3 is TGCGCCAGCAGCCAAGAGACATACAATCAGCCCCAGCATTTT.

A few counts support this clonotype. The genes are TRBV2 and TRBJ2-2, with TRBD1 as a possible D gene (6 bases). The germline V gene has CDR1 SNHLY and CDR2 FYNNEI. The CDR3 sequence is 14 residues long. With 5 bases removed from V and 5 bases from J, the gap between germline ends came to 12 bases. The CDR3 region is CASSSHRVTGELFF. CDR3 nucleotide sequence: TGTGCCAGCAGTTCACACAGGGTGACCGGGGAGCTGTTTTTT. Full variable domain (rest looked up from reference TRBV2 and TRBJ2-2): EPEVTQTPSHQVTQMGQEVILRCVPISNHLYFYWYRQILGQKVEFLVSFYNNEISEKSEIFDDQFSVERPDGSNFTLKIRSTKLEDSAMYFCASSSHRVTGELFFGEGSRLTVL.

J is TRBJ2-5 and V is TRBV7-9, with a tentative D call TRBD2 (6 bases). CDR3 length equals 15 residues. Trimming removed 4 bases at V and 7 bases at J, with 19 bases between. Per germline, CDR1 SEHNR and CDR2 FQNEAQ (reference sequence). The CDR3 sequence: CASSWTGTRDGTQYF. As DNA, the CDR3 is TGTGCCAGCAGCTGGACCGGGACTCGGGATGGGACCCAGTACTTC.

This clonotype has only a few counts. This chain connects TRBV7-2 to TRBJ1-2; D remains unclear. Trimming shortened V by 5 bases and J by 4 bases, and 11 bases separated the two germline ends. From germline, CDR1 is SGHTA and CDR2 FQGNSA. The CDR3 extends over 13 amino acids. CDR3 in amino acids: CASSPPGSYGYTF. CDR3 in DNA: TGTGCCAGCAGCCCCCCCGGGTCCTATGGCTACACCTTC.

The V call is TRBV11-2, the J call TRBJ2-7; 11 positions agree with TRBD2. Germline V gene sequence: CDR1 SGHAT, CDR2 FQNNGV. V shed 4 bases and J 8 bases; nucleotides not matched to a gene: 10. The CDR3 is 15 residues long. This chain's CDR3 is CASSSTSGSFEKQYF. In DNA form, the CDR3 reads TGTGCCAGCAGCTCCACTAGCGGGAGTTTTGAGAAGCAGTACTTC.

This clonotype was observed many times. J is TRBJ2-5 and V is TRBV10-3; D possibly uses TRBD1 or TRBD2 (5 bases each). Germline CDR1 reads ENHRY; CDR2 reads SYGVKD. This CDR3 is 13 amino acids long. V was clipped by 10 bases and J by 3 bases, with 15 bases between them. In DNA form, the CDR3 reads TGTGCCACCGAAGAGGGACCGAAAGAGACCCAGTACTTC. The encoded protein is CATEEGPKETQYF.

V and J are TRBV10-3 and TRBJ1-5; D gene uncertain. The CDR3 runs 16 residues. Germline-derived CDR1 and CDR2 are ENHRY and SYGVKD. V lost 10 bases and J lost 0, with 19 bases in between. The DNA for the CDR3 is TGTGCCAGCAGCCCGACTGTCGGGAGTAGCAATCAGCCCCAGCATTTT. Translated, it gives CASSPTVGSSNQPQHF.

This clonotype was seen repeatedly, ten times or more. This chain connects TRBV2 to TRBJ1-5; 7 bases are a match to TRBD1. The V gene's germline CDR1 is SNHLY and CDR2 FYNNEI. This CDR3 contains 14 residues. The V gene end was trimmed by 6 bases and the J gene end by 6 bases; junction bases not matched to a gene: 8. The CDR3 DNA reads TGTGCCAGCAGGGGAGGGGGCCCCGGTCAGCCCCAGCATTTT. Encoded protein: CASRGGGPGQPQHF.

This clonotype was seen at least ten times. The gene calls are TRBV12-3 or TRBV12-4 and TRBJ1-1, with D maybe TRBD1 (5 bases). The germline V and J ends were trimmed by 6 bases and 4 bases, with 15 bases remaining between them. The CDR3 runs 14 residues. This CDR3 is CASSPQRGRTEAFF. The CDR3 bases are TGTGCCAGCAGCCCCCAAAGGGGTCGCACTGAAGCTTTCTTT.

This clonotype was found many times. The rearrangement uses TRBV11-2 and TRBJ1-6, with 9 bases matching TRBD1. Germline CDR1 and CDR2: SGHAT and FQNNGV. The CDR3 has 15 amino acids. The trim removed 4 bases at V and 7 bases at J, leaving 5 bases unmatched. CDR3 bases: TGTGCCAGCAGCTCCCGGGACAGGGTAAATTCACCCCTCCACTTT. Translating it yields CASSSRDRVNSPLHF.

The sample holds many counts of this clonotype. The V gene is TRBV20-1, the J gene TRBJ2-7; TRBD1 is a possible D gene (8 bases). The CDR3 consists of 12 residues. Germline-derived CDR1 and CDR2 are DFQATT and SNEGSKA (reference sequence). V lost 5 bases to trimming and J lost 6 bases, with 14 bases between them. CDR3 protein: CSAPNRGGEQYF. The CDR3 bases are TGCAGTGCTCCAAACAGGGGGGGCGAGCAGTACTTC.

This clonotype was observed a handful of times. The chain uses TRBV4-3 and TRBJ1-3; unclear D gene. Germline values: CDR1 LGHNA, CDR2 YSLEER. Trimming took off 4 bases at V and 4 bases at J, with 17 bases between the two ends. The length of the CDR3 is 16 residues. The CDR3 DNA reads as TGCGCCAGCAGCCCGATATCCCACACTGGAGGAAACACCATATATTTT. Translated, it gives CASSPISHTGGNTIYF.

This clonotype was seen ten or more times. The chain recombines TRBV7-9 with TRBJ2-6, with D uncertain. CDR3 length: 15 amino acids. Trimming removed 7 bases from V and 3 bases from J, with 13 bases in between. Germline V gives CDR1 SEHNR, CDR2 FQNEAQ (reference sequence). The CDR3 sequence is CASTSSLYGANVLTF. CDR3 nucleotide sequence: TGTGCCAGCACCTCCTCGCTCTATGGGGCCAACGTCCTGACTTTC.

The sample holds many counts of this clonotype. This rearrangement joins TRBV7-9 to TRBJ1-6; tentatively, D is TRBD1 (5 bases). Trimming cost V 6 bases and J 7 bases, with 16 bases left between them. The CDR3 has 15 amino acids. Germline assignment: CDR1 SEHNR and CDR2 FQNEAQ (reference sequence). CDR3 nucleotides: TGTGCCAGCAGTGGAAGCAGGGCGGGGAATTCACCCCTCCACTTT. Protein sequence: CASSGSRAGNSPLHF.

In its sample, this clonotype was seen many times. V usage is TRBV10-1 and J usage is TRBJ2-2, with no clear D. V lost 4 bases, J lost 5 bases, and 8 bases lay in between. Germline V CDR1 and CDR2: WNHNN, SYGVQD (reference sequence). The CDR3 has 13 residues. CDR3 loop: CASSASITGELFF. The CDR3 DNA sequence: TGCGCCAGCAGTGCCTCCATTACCGGGGAGCTGTTTTTT.

J is TRBJ2-2 and V is TRBV6-4; no reliable D call. Germline CDR1 and CDR2: MRHNA and SNTAGT. This CDR3 spans 13 amino acids. Trimming removed 5 bases at V and 7 bases at J, with 11 bases between. The CDR3 DNA sequence: TGTGCCAGCAGTTCCCTTTCTAACGGGGAGCTGTTTTTT. It encodes CASSSLSNGELFF.

This clonotype has a handful of counts. The gene calls are TRBV7-2 and TRBJ2-7, with D hard to call. V was clipped by 5 bases and J by 4 bases, with 9 bases between them. Germline V gives CDR1 SGHTA, CDR2 FQGNSA. The CDR3 loop spans 12 amino acids. CDR3: CASSPFSYEQYF. The CDR3 DNA reads TGTGCCAGCAGCCCCTTTTCGTACGAGCAGTACTTC.

This clonotype showed up many times. The chain couples TRBV10-1 to TRBJ1-3; D perhaps matches TRBD1 (6 bases). V was cut by 2 bases and J by 1 base, with 12 bases left in between. The CDR3 has 16 amino acids. Germline V CDR1 and CDR2: WNHNN, SYGVQD (reference sequence). For the CDR3, the DNA is TGCGCCAGCAGTGAGAATCAGGGGACATCTGGAAACACCATATATTTT. This translates into CASSENQGTSGNTIYF.

The V and J genes are TRBV4-2 and TRBJ1-3, with TRBD1 identical over 7 bases. The CDR3 is made up of 17 amino acids. Germline V gene lookup returns CDR1 LGHNA and CDR2 YNFKEQ. The ends lost 0 bases at V and 4 bases at J; junction bases unmatched: 9. In nucleotides, the CDR3 is TGTGCCAGCAGCCAAGATAGCGTCAGGGGGGCCGGAAACACCATATATTTT. Encoded protein: CASSQDSVRGAGNTIYF.

The J gene is TRBJ1-1, the V gene TRBV25-1; 8 nucleotides line up with TRBD1. CDR1 and CDR2 from the germline V gene are MGHDK and SYGVNS. The length of the CDR3 is 18 residues. V lost 9 bases, J lost 0 bases, and 18 bases stayed unmatched. CDR3 sequence reads: CASSISRVRTGLNTEAFF. The CDR3 coding sequence is TGTGCCAGTAGTATTTCCAGGGTAAGGACAGGGTTGAACACTGAAGCTTTCTTT.

Details on this clonotype: A read error may explain this, as a much larger clone is one base away. CDR3 in amino acids: CASASSFRNTTYF. Written as DNA, the CDR3 is TGTGCCAGCGCCAGCAGCTTTAGGAACACCACATATTTT. V gene TRBV7-9 combines with J gene TRBJ1-3; D gene uncertain. The CDR3 is 13 residues long. Germline-derived CDR1 and CDR2 are SEHNR and FQNEAQ (reference sequence).

The V call is TRBV7-9, the J call TRBJ1-2; 8 bases agree with TRBD1. The CDR3 has 16 residues. Germline V gene sequence: CDR1 SEHNR, CDR2 FQNEAQ (reference sequence). The V gene end was trimmed by 5 bases and the J gene end by 6 bases; junction bases not matched to a gene: 14. The CDR3 loop reads CASSAERGDRRDGYTF. The CDR3, as DNA: TGTGCCAGCAGCGCCGAACGGGGGGACAGGAGGGATGGCTACACCTTC.

This clonotype was seen a single time. The J gene is TRBJ1-5, the V gene TRBV19; no definite D call. V lost 9 bases and J lost 5, with 20 bases in between. CDR1 is LNHDA and CDR2 is SQIVND in the germline V gene (reference sequence). The length of the CDR3 is 15 residues. CDR3 sequence: CASSILARGDQPQHF. DNA of the CDR3: TGTGCCAGCAGCATCCTCGCTCGAGGAGATCAGCCCCAGCATTTT.

This clonotype came up many times. The chain employs TRBV7-9 and TRBJ1-2; D ambiguous. Deletions cut 2 bases from V and 4 bases from J, with 11 bases between. CDR3 length equals 14 residues. From germline, CDR1 is SEHNR and CDR2 FQNEAQ (reference sequence). CDR3 nucleotides: TGTGCCAGCAGCTTATCTACGGACGGCTATGGCTACACCTTC. The encoded protein is CASSLSTDGYGYTF.

The rearrangement uses TRBV20-1 and TRBJ1-3; possible D gene TRBD1, 5 bases. Trimming stripped 0 bases from V and 0 bases from J, with 18 bases between. CDR1 is DFQATT and CDR2 is SNEGSKA in the germline V gene (reference sequence). There are 18 residues in the CDR3. CDR3 amino acids: CSAREGADSLSSGNTIYF. CDR3 in DNA: TGCAGTGCTAGAGAAGGGGCGGACTCACTGAGCTCTGGAAACACCATATATTTT.

To note about this clonotype: One base away lies a much larger clone, so this may be a sequencing read error. V gene TRBV25-1 combines with J gene TRBJ1-4; no definite D call. This CDR3 is 12 amino acids long. V dropped 3 bases and J dropped 6 bases, with 5 bases sitting between them. The V gene's germline CDR1 is MGHDK and CDR2 SYGVNS. The CDR3 sequence is CASSEKDEKLFF. The CDR3 DNA sequence: TGTGCCAGCAGTGAGAAGGATGAAAAACTGTTTTTT.

V is TRBV14 and J is TRBJ1-1, with D tentatively TRBD1 (6 bases). The CDR3 covers 14 residues. Trimming took off 1 base at V and 8 bases at J, with 14 bases between the two ends. CDR1 is SGHDN, CDR2 FVKESK, per germline. The CDR3 protein is CASSQARTDQEAFF. In DNA, the CDR3 is TGTGCCAGCAGCCAAGCTCGGACAGATCAAGAAGCTTTCTTT.

The rearrangement joins TRBV18 to TRBJ1-2; the D gene is possibly TRBD1 (5 bases). The length of the CDR3 is 13 residues. Germline CDR1 and CDR2: KGHSH and LQKENI. V lost 3 bases, J lost 3 bases, and 8 bases lay in between. As DNA, the CDR3 is TGTGCCAGCTCACCGATGGGGGACTATGGCTACACCTTC. Translated, it gives CASSPMGDYGYTF.